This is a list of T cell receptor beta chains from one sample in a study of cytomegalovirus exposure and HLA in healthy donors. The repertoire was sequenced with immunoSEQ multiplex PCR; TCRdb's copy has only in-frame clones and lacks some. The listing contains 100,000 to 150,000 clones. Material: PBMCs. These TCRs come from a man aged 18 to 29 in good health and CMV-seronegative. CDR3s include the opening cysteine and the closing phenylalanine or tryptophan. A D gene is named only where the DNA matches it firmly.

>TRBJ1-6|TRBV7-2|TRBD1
CASRRGQGDSPLHF
TGTGCCAGCAGACGAGGACAGGGAGATTCACCCCTCCACTTT
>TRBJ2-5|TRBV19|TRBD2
CASSAISAGEETQYF
TGTGCCAGTAGTGCCATCTCGGCGGGAGAAGAGACCCAGTACTTC
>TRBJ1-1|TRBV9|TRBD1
CASSVVGTGDF
TGTGCCAGCAGCGTAGTGGGGACAGGGGATTTT
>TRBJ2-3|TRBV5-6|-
CASSREFPDTQYF
TGTGCCAGCAGCCGCGAGTTCCCAGATACGCAGTATTTT
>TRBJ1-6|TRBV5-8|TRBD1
CASSLGGQPNSPLHF
TGTGCCAGCAGCTTGGGGGGACAGCCAAATTCACCCCTCCACTTT
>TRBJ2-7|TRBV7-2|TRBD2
CASSLRSGGGASEQYF
TGTGCCAGCAGCCTTAGGTCGGGCGGGGGGGCCTCCGAGCAGTACTTC
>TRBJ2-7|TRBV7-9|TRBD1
CASSLGTGGAYEQYF
TGTGCCAGCAGCTTAGGGACAGGGGGAGCCTACGAGCAGTACTTC
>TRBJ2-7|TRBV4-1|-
CASSQGSGESNYEQYF
TGCGCCAGCAGCCAAGGATCCGGGGAATCTAACTACGAGCAGTACTTC
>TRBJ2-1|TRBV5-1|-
CASSLETGYNEQFF
TGCGCCAGCAGCTTGGAGACAGGCTACAATGAGCAGTTCTTC
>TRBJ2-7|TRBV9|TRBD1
CASSARQGGFYEQYF
TGTGCCAGCAGCGCTCGACAGGGGGGATTCTACGAGCAGTACTTC
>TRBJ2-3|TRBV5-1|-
CASSLRNLGTDTQYF
TGCGCCAGCAGCTTACGAAACTTAGGCACAGATACGCAGTATTTT
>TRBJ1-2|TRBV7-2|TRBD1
CASSLVGQGVDGYTF
TGTGCCAGCAGCTTAGTGGGACAGGGGGTCGATGGCTACACCTTC